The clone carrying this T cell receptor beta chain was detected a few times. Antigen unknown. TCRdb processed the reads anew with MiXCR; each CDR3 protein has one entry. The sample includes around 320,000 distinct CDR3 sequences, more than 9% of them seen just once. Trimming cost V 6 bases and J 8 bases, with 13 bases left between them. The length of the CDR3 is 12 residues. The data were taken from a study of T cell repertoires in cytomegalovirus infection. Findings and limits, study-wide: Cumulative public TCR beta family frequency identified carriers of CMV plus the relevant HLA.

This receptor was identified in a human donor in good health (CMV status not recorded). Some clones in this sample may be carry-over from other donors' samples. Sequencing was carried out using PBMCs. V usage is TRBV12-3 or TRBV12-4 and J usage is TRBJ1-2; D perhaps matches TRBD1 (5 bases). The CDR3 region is CASSPGLGGYTF. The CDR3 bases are TGTGCCAGCAGCCCGGGACTAGGGGGCTACACCTTC.